Presented here are 8 T cell receptor beta chains from one specimen sequenced in a study of shared clonotypes between healthy human individuals. Repertoires were generated with immunoSEQ multiplex PCR, while TCRdb's copy carries only in-frame clones and drops some. Of some 580,000 clones listed, 95% to 98% were seen once; the top ten hold 0.3% to 0.35%. CD45RO-negative CD8 cells positively selected for CCR7 made up the naive population, which excluded terminally differentiated effector memory CD45RA+ cells. Sequencing was performed on naive CD8+ T cells sorted from blood. The receptors were gathered from a young man in good health.

V gene TRBV9 combines with J gene TRBJ1-5, with D possibly TRBD1 on 6 matching bases. CDR3 length: 15 amino acids. Germline loops: CDR1 SGDLS, CDR2 YYNGEE. The V and J ends lost 0 bases and 3 bases respectively, with 10 bases between them. CDR3: CASSVAGQYNQPQHF. The DNA for the CDR3 is TGTGCCAGCAGCGTAGCTGGACAGTACAATCAGCCCCAGCATTTT.

A remark on this clone: The junction shows a germline mismatch at one end, possibly a read error. The chain is built from TRBV4-3 and TRBJ2-5; 14 bases align to TRBD2. Germline values: CDR1 LGHNA, CDR2 YSLEER. The CDR3 has 15 residues. In DNA form, the CDR3 reads TGCGCCAGCAGCCAAGATTGGACTAGCGGGAGGATTGTGAACTTC. It encodes CASSQDWTSGRIVNF.

This chain uses TRBV11-3 with TRBJ2-7; 11 bases are a match to TRBD2. V lost 5 bases to trimming and J lost 6 bases; unmatched junction nucleotides: 12. CDR3 length equals 16 residues. Germline V CDR1 and CDR2: SGHNT, YENEEA. The DNA of the CDR3 is TGTGCCAGCAGCGCAACTAGCGGGAGTCCGCCCGGCGAGCAGTACTTC. As protein: CASSATSGSPPGEQYF. The full variable domain, in which reference TRBV11-3 and TRBJ2-7 provide the parts outside the CDR3, is EAGVVQSPRYKIIEKKQPVAFWCNPISGHNTLYWYLQNLGQGPELLIRYENEEAVDDSQLPKDRFSAERLKGVDSTLKIQPAELGDSAVYLCASSATSGSPPGEQYFGPGTRLTVT.

The chain joins TRBV29-1 to TRBJ2-2; 16 positions agree with TRBD2. CDR1 is SQVTM, CDR2 ANQGSEA, per germline. The CDR3 has 19 residues. Trimming cost V 1 base and J 0 bases; bases outside gene matches: 5. This chain's CDR3 is CSVEGGTSGRGPNTGELFF. The CDR3 nucleotides are TGCAGCGTTGAAGGGGGGACTAGCGGGAGGGGACCGAACACCGGGGAGCTGTTTTTT.

This sequence joins TRBV5-6 and TRBJ2-7; 11 bases match TRBD1. J lost 7 bases, V lost 2 bases, and 5 bases had no gene match. CDR3 length: 14 amino acids. Germline CDR1 SGHDT, CDR2 YYEEEE. The chain's CDR3 is CASSLGQGAREQYF. The CDR3, as DNA: TGTGCCAGCAGCTTAGGACAGGGGGCGCGGGAGCAGTACTTC.

The chain joins TRBV7-9 to TRBJ2-7; D unclear. CDR1 is SEHNR, CDR2 FQNEAQ, per germline (reference sequence). There are 15 residues in the CDR3. V lost 4 bases and J 0 bases, leaving 13 bases between the germline ends. The CDR3 sequence is CASSYPTESSYEQYF. CDR3 sequence (DNA): TGTGCCAGCAGCTATCCGACGGAGAGCTCCTACGAGCAGTACTTC.

The chain is built from TRBV2 and TRBJ1-1; D not certain. There are 11 residues in the CDR3. Per germline, CDR1 SNHLY and CDR2 FYNNEI. Trimming shortened V by 7 bases and J by 11 bases, and 14 bases separated the two germline ends. CDR3 protein: CASMSRVEAFF. In DNA form, the CDR3 reads TGTGCCAGCATGAGTAGGGTTGAGGCTTTCTTT.

V and J are TRBV5-4 and TRBJ2-3; 8 bases fit TRBD2. CDR3 length equals 14 residues. J gave up 6 bases and V 3 bases, and 6 bases lay outside the gene matches. The V gene's germline CDR1 is SGHNT and CDR2 YYREEE (reference sequence). CDR3 sequence reads: CASSWSGSTDTQYF. The CDR3 DNA follows: TGTGCCAGCAGCTGGAGCGGGAGTACGGATACGCAGTATTTT.